These 5 T cell receptor beta chains came from one sample sequenced in a study of PD-L1 blockade in urothelial cancer. Sequencing used immunoSEQ multiplex PCR; TCRdb keeps in-frame clones, though not all of them. The sample consists of roughly 100,000 clones, roughly 88% of them appearing once. The material sequenced was PBMCs, taken around atezolizumab (anti-PD-L1) treatment. The origin of the receptors is a man aged 50 to 60 with urothelial cancer.

This chain links TRBV10-2 with TRBJ2-1; 9 nucleotides match TRBD2. Germline trimming cut 0 bases from V and 7 bases from J; bases unmatched to any gene: 7. The CDR3 totals 16 residues. Germline values: CDR1 WSHSY, CDR2 SAAADI. The CDR3 DNA reads as TGCGCCAGCAGTGAGTCGGTGACAGCGGGGGGTAATGAGCAGTTCTTC. Translated: CASSESVTAGGNEQFF.

A few counts support this clone. This chain links TRBV18 with TRBJ2-7; 9 nucleotides align to TRBD2. The CDR3 totals 14 residues. With V trimmed by 6 bases and J by 6 bases, 9 bases remained unmatched. Germline V gives CDR1 KGHSH, CDR2 LQKENI. In nucleotides, the CDR3 is TGTGCCAGCTCGGACCTTAGCGGGAGCGGCGAGCAGTACTTC. This codes for CASSDLSGSGEQYF.

The J gene is TRBJ2-1, the V gene TRBV27; tentatively, D is TRBD1 (6 bases). Germline V gene lookup returns CDR1 MNHEY and CDR2 SMNVEV (reference sequence). CDR3 size: 15 residues. The ends were cut back, 2 bases at V and 0 bases at J, with 8 bases in the middle. The chain's CDR3 is CASSLRGSSYNEQFF. As DNA, the CDR3 is TGTGCCAGCAGTTTAAGGGGGAGCTCCTACAATGAGCAGTTCTTC.

V usage is TRBV4-2 and J usage is TRBJ1-1; D uncertain. This CDR3 is 14 amino acids long. V was shortened by 0 bases and J by 6 bases, with 11 bases between the two germline ends. Germline V CDR1 and CDR2: LGHNA, YNFKEQ. This chain's CDR3 is CASSQDRLQSEAFF. In DNA form, the CDR3 reads TGTGCCAGCAGCCAAGATAGGTTACAGTCTGAAGCTTTCTTT.

This sequence joins TRBV7-3 and TRBJ2-5, with D possibly being TRBD2 (5 bases). The CDR3 has 15 residues. Per the germline V gene, CDR1 is SGHTA and CDR2 is FQGTGA. V shed 1 base and J shed 5 bases, with 14 bases lying between them. The CDR3 loop is CASSLIAGPGETQYF. Written as DNA, the CDR3 is TGTGCCAGCAGCTTAATTGCTGGGCCGGGGGAGACCCAGTACTTC.